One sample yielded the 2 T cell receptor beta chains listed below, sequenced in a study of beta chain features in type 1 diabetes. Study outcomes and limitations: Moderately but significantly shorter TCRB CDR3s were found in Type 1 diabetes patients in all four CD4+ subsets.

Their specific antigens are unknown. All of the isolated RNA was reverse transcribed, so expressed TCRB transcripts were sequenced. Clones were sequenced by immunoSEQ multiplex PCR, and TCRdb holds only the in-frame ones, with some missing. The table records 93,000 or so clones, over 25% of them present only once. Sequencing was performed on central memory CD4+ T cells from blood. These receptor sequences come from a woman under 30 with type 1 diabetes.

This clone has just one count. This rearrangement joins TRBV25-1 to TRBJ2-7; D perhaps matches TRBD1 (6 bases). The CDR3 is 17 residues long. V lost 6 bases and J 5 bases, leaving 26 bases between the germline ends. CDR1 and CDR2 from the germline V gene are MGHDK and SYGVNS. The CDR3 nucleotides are TGTGCCAGCAGCGTACCGTCCCACAGGGTAGGAGGCGACGAGCAGTACTTC. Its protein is CASSVPSHRVGGDEQYF.

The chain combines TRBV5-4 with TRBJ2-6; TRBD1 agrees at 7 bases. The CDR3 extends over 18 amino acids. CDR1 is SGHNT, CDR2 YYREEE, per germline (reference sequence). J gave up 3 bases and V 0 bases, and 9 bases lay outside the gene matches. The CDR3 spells CASSLDKGTAFGANVLTF. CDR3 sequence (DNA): TGTGCCAGCAGCTTGGATAAGGGGACAGCGTTTGGGGCCAACGTCCTGACTTTC.